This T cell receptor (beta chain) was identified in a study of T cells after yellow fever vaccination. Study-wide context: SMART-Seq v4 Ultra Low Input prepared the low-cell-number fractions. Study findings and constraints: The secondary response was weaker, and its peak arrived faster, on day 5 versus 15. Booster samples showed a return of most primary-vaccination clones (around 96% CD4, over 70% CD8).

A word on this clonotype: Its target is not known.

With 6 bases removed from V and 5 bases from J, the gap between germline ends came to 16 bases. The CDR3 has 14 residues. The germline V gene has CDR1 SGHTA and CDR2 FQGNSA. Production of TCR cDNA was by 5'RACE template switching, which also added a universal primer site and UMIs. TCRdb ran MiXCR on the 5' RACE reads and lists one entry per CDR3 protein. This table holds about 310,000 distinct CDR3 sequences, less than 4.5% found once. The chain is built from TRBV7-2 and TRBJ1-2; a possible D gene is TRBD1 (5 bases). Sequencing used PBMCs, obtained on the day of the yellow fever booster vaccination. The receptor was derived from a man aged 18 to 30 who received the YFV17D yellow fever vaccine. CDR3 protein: CASRRDSLRYGYTF. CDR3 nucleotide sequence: TGTGCCAGCAGGCGAGACAGCCTGAGGTATGGCTACACCTTC.